This TCR beta chain originates from a study of shared clonotypes between healthy human individuals. Only Caucasian adults living in Nashville, Tennessee made up the donor group. General observations from the study: Generation probabilities were higher for clonotypes shared across all four sorted-subset donors than for unshared ones. Naive subsets generally exceeded memory subsets in estimated richness.

The V end was cut by 1 base, the J end by 1 base, with 5 bases between. CDR1 SGDLS and CDR2 YYNGEE come from the germline V gene. CDR3 length: 13 residues. The table came from immunoSEQ multiplex PCR; TCRdb's copy has only in-frame clones and leaves some out. Of about 2.3 million clones listed, about 92% are singletons. In the case of this clone: Its antigen is unknown.

This sequence originates from a man aged 18 to 35 in good health. Some clones in this sample may be carry-over from other donors' samples. V usage is TRBV9 and J usage is TRBJ1-1; D gene uncertain. Sequencing was performed on naive CD4+ T cells from PBMCs. Stated subset: CD45RA+ positively selected. In nucleotides, the CDR3 is TGTGCCAGCAGCGTAACCTCGAACACTGAAGCTTTCTTT. Encoded protein: CASSVTSNTEAFF.